Presented here are 26 T cell receptor beta chains from one specimen sequenced in a study of cytomegalovirus exposure and HLA in healthy donors. This PCR relied on a set of 60 Vbeta primers and 13 Jbeta primers. The protocol was immunoSEQ multiplex PCR, while the TCRdb copy is restricted to in-frame clones and leaves out a portion. This sample carries roughly 120,000 clones, 65% to 90% of them seen once, and the ten largest clones take 10% to 12%. The sample taken for sequencing was PBMCs. The receptors stem from a male donor in good health and CMV-seropositive.

This clone appeared once. The gene calls are TRBV7-3 and TRBJ2-1, with TRBD2 matching 7 bases. The V gene end was trimmed by 2 bases and the J gene end by 9 bases; junction bases not matched to a gene: 10. The CDR3 covers 15 residues. Germline loops: CDR1 SGHTA, CDR2 FQGTGA. DNA for the CDR3: TGTGCCAGCAGCTTAGTGGTGGGAGGGCCGGGTGAGCAGTTCTTC. This encodes CASSLVVGGPGEQFF.

V and J are TRBV28 and TRBJ2-7, with TRBD1 matching 7 bases. J gave up 2 bases and V 6 bases, and 7 bases lay outside the gene matches. The length of the CDR3 is 14 residues. Germline CDR1 is MDHEN and CDR2 is SYDVKM. CDR3 residues: CASRNRGPTYEQYF. The CDR3 region has the DNA TGTGCCAGCAGAAACAGGGGACCAACCTACGAGCAGTACTTC.

V usage is TRBV29-1 and J usage is TRBJ2-1; 8 positions agree with TRBD2. The V gene's germline CDR1 is SQVTM and CDR2 ANQGSEA. V was clipped by 6 bases and J by 9 bases; unmatched bases: 4. The CDR3 spans 11 residues. Here the CDR3 DNA reads TGCAGCGTAAGGGCGGGAGGTGAGCAGTTCTTC. It is translated as CSVRAGGEQFF.

The CDR3 reads CASSLALAAAYEQYF. CDR3 DNA sequence: TGTGCCAGCAGCTTAGCGTTAGCGGCAGCCTACGAGCAGTACTTC. V gene TRBV7-2 combines with J gene TRBJ2-7; weak D call: TRBD2 (6 bases). The CDR3 sequence is 15 residues long. V dropped 0 bases and J dropped 2 bases, with 11 bases sitting between them. CDR1 and CDR2 from the germline V gene are SGHTA and FQGNSA.

The gene calls are TRBV11-3 and TRBJ2-2, with 12 bases matching TRBD2. The CDR3 runs 19 residues. J gave up 5 bases and V 3 bases, and 13 bases lay outside the gene matches. The germline V gene has CDR1 SGHNT and CDR2 YENEEA. The CDR3 DNA is TGTGCCAGCAGCTTTACCCTAGGACTAGCGGGATATGTGACCGGGGAGCTGTTTTTT. This gives the protein CASSFTLGLAGYVTGELFF.

The chain joins TRBV5-4 to TRBJ2-7, with a tentative D call TRBD2 (6 bases). V was shortened by 3 bases and J by 4 bases, with 17 bases between the two germline ends. CDR1 is SGHNT and CDR2 is YYREEE in the germline V gene (reference sequence). The CDR3 is 15 amino acids. In nucleotides, the CDR3 is TGTGCCAGCAGCTCCGGGACGGGAGCGGAATACGAGCAGTACTTC. Protein product: CASSSGTGAEYEQYF.

The V and J genes are TRBV29-1 and TRBJ1-6, with 7 nucleotides matching TRBD1. The CDR3 totals 13 residues. With V trimmed by 5 bases and J by 5 bases, 3 bases remained unmatched. Per germline, CDR1 SQVTM and CDR2 ANQGSEA. CDR3 loop: CSVTQGNNSPLHF. The CDR3 nucleotides are TGCAGCGTTACACAGGGGAATAATTCACCCCTCCACTTT.

The chain links TRBV2 to TRBJ2-3, with 15 bases lining up with TRBD2. J gave up 5 bases and V 6 bases, and 6 bases lay outside the gene matches. The CDR3 sequence is 16 residues long. Germline assignment: CDR1 SNHLY and CDR2 FYNNEI. DNA for the CDR3: TGTGCCAGCAGCGCCGGACTAGCGGGAGGGAAAGATACGCAGTATTTT. Translation: CASSAGLAGGKDTQYF.

The V gene is TRBV19, the J gene TRBJ2-5, with 12 bases matching TRBD1. CDR1 and CDR2 (germline): LNHDA, SQIVND (reference sequence). Trimming cost V 6 bases and J 2 bases; bases outside gene matches: 13. This CDR3 is built from 18 residues. The CDR3: CASSPTGTGGAGQETQYF. CDR3 sequence (DNA): TGTGCCAGTAGCCCTACCGGGACAGGGGGCGCTGGGCAAGAGACCCAGTACTTC.

This sequence joins TRBV7-8 and TRBJ2-1; the D gene is possibly TRBD2 (5 bases). The CDR3 is made up of 15 amino acids. V lost 1 base and J lost 4, with 11 bases in between. Germline CDR1 is SGHVS and CDR2 is FQNEAQ. CDR3 loop: CASSLGGSPYNEQFF. In DNA, the CDR3 is TGTGCCAGCAGCTTAGGTGGGAGCCCATACAATGAGCAGTTCTTC. The complete variable domain, with remaining parts taken from reference TRBV7-8 and TRBJ2-1, reads GAGVSQSPRYKVAKRGQDVALRCDPISGHVSLFWYQQALGQGPEFLTYFQNEAQLDKSGLPSDRFFAERPEGSVSTLKIQRTQQEDSAVYLCASSLGGSPYNEQFFGPGTRLTVL.

This clone appeared once. The chain has TRBV10-3 and TRBJ2-1, with TRBD1 matching 8 bases. This CDR3 contains 15 residues. Trimming removed 2 bases from V and 5 bases from J; junction bases left unmatched: 5. Germline loops: CDR1 ENHRY, CDR2 SYGVKD. The chain's CDR3 is CAISEIGQGHNEQFF. In nucleotides, the CDR3 is TGTGCCATCAGTGAGATTGGACAGGGACACAATGAGCAGTTCTTC.

On this clone itself: This same CDR3 is encoded by further DNA sequences in the sample. V usage is TRBV18 and J usage is TRBJ1-6, with D unresolved. The V gene's germline CDR1 is KGHSH and CDR2 LQKENI. The CDR3 is 14 amino acids. Trimming removed 3 bases from V and 4 bases from J, with 7 bases in between. DNA of the CDR3: TGTGCCAGCTCACCTGGGCAGTATAATTCACCCCTCCACTTT. The encoded protein is CASSPGQYNSPLHF.

The chain uses TRBV30 and TRBJ2-1, with 15 nucleotides matching TRBD2. The germline V gene encodes CDR1 GTSNPN and CDR2 SVGIG (reference sequence). The CDR3 is made up of 16 amino acids. Trimming at V came to 8 bases and at J to 0 bases, leaving 5 bases not matched to a gene. CDR3 coding DNA: TGTGCCGGGGGGACTAGCGGGAGGAGCTCCTACAATGAGCAGTTCTTC. It encodes CAGGTSGRSSYNEQFF.

This sequence joins TRBV4-3 and TRBJ1-1; D possibly corresponds to TRBD1 (6 bases). CDR3 length: 17 amino acids. V was clipped by 0 bases and J by 3 bases, with 17 bases between them. Germline V lookup: CDR1 LGHNA, CDR2 YSLEER. DNA for the CDR3: TGCGCCAGCAGCCAAGATAAAGTTGCGGCAGGGGACACTGAAGCTTTCTTT. It translates to CASSQDKVAAGDTEAFF.

The gene calls are TRBV27 and TRBJ2-7, with D maybe TRBD2 (5 bases). This CDR3 has 15 residues. The germline V gene encodes CDR1 MNHEY and CDR2 SMNVEV (reference sequence). V was trimmed by 8 bases and J by 3 bases, leaving 20 bases between them. The CDR3 sequence: CASRPASRVLYEQYF. CDR3 sequence (DNA): TGTGCCAGCCGCCCCGCCTCGAGGGTCCTCTACGAGCAGTACTTC.

The chain combines TRBV7-2 with TRBJ2-5; D gene unclear. V was trimmed by 6 bases and J by 5 bases, leaving 10 bases between them. Germline V gene lookup returns CDR1 SGHTA and CDR2 FQGNSA. The CDR3 is made up of 12 amino acids. DNA for the CDR3: TGTGCCAGCAGGTTCTACCGGGAGACCCAGTACTTC. Translating it yields CASRFYRETQYF. The full variable domain, its missing parts supplied by reference TRBV7-2 and TRBJ2-5, is GAGVSQSPSNKVTEKGKDVELRCDPISGHTALYWYRQSLGQGLEFLIYFQGNSAPDKSGLPSDRFSAERTGGSVSTLTIQRTQQEDSAVYLCASRFYRETQYFGPGTRLLVL.

The chain combines TRBV9 with TRBJ1-2, with a tentative D call TRBD1 (5 bases). The CDR3 extends over 17 amino acids. CDR1 is SGDLS, CDR2 YYNGEE, per germline. V was pared by 1 base and J by 4 bases, with 20 bases between. The CDR3 protein is CASSVSSGLNPFYGYTF. The DNA for the CDR3 is TGTGCCAGCAGCGTATCGTCAGGGCTCAATCCTTTCTATGGCTACACCTTC. Using reference TRBV9 and TRBJ1-2 for the parts outside the CDR3, the full variable domain is DSGVTQTPKHLITATGQRVTLRCSPRSGDLSVYWYQQSLDQGLQFLIQYYNGEERAKGNILERFSAQQFPDLHSELNLSSLELGDSALYFCASSVSSGLNPFYGYTFGSGTRLTVV.

The chain joins TRBV28 to TRBJ2-3, with TRBD2 matching over 10 bases. The CDR3 is made up of 13 amino acids. J lost 3 bases, V lost 7 bases, and 1 base had no gene match. The germline gives CDR1 MDHEN, CDR2 SYDVKM. CDR3 loop: CASTSGSTDTQYF. CDR3 DNA: TGTGCCAGCACTAGCGGGAGTACAGATACGCAGTATTTT.

The V call is TRBV29-1, the J call TRBJ2-7, with D possibly matching TRBD1 (6 bases). The V gene's germline CDR1 is SQVTM and CDR2 ANQGSEA. This CDR3 is built from 12 residues. Between the trimmed V and J ends, which lost 6 bases and 0 bases, there was a span of 9 bases. CDR3 loop: CSVLTGSYEQYF. In DNA form, the CDR3 reads TGCAGCGTGTTGACAGGCTCCTACGAGCAGTACTTC.

The V and J genes are TRBV21-1 and TRBJ2-5; TRBD2 is the table's D call, not checked against the DNA. TRBV21-1 represents a pseudogene. This CDR3 comprises 15 residues. The CDR3 spells CASSAGLALRETQYF. The CDR3 DNA reads as TGTGCCAGCAGCGCGGGACTAGCGCTGCGGGAGACCCAGTACTTC.

This sequence joins TRBV29-1 and TRBJ1-1; tentative D call: TRBD1 (5 bases). V shed 5 bases and J shed 1 base, with 14 bases lying between them. From germline, CDR1 is SQVTM and CDR2 ANQGSEA. The CDR3 consists of 14 residues. DNA for the CDR3: TGCAGCGTTACTCACCAGACAGCGAACACTGAAGCTTTCTTT. This codes for CSVTHQTANTEAFF.

V and J are TRBV30 and TRBJ1-6; 8 bases fit TRBD1. Trimming took 5 bases from V and 10 from J; bases not matched to a gene: 13. CDR1 is GTSNPN, CDR2 SVGIG, per germline (reference sequence). CDR3 length: 15 residues. For the CDR3, the DNA is TGTGCCTGGCGGACAACACAGGGGGGAGGGTCACCCCTCCACTTT. Translation gives CAWRTTQGGGSPLHF.

This clone appeared a single time. V is TRBV4-2 and J is TRBJ2-7; TRBD2 might be the D (5 bases). Trimming stripped 0 bases from V and 6 bases from J, with 12 bases between. The CDR3 is made up of 14 amino acids. The germline V gene has CDR1 LGHNA and CDR2 YNFKEQ. DNA of the CDR3: TGTGCCAGCAGCCAAGAAGGCCGGGGTCGCGAGCAGTACTTC. It translates to CASSQEGRGREQYF.

The CDR3 bases are TGTGCCAGTAGTGTGGCTCGCTCCTACAATGAGCAGTTCTTC. This gives the protein CASSVARSYNEQFF. The chain couples TRBV19 to TRBJ2-1; no firm D call. The CDR3 is 14 residues long. V was cut by 5 bases and J by 0 bases, with 8 bases left in between. The germline V gene has CDR1 LNHDA and CDR2 SQIVND (reference sequence).

The table lists this clone with a few counts. V usage is TRBV19 and J usage is TRBJ2-7, with D possibly matching TRBD1 (6 bases). With 1 base removed from V and 6 bases from J, the gap between germline ends came to 16 bases. CDR3 size: 15 residues. From germline, CDR1 is LNHDA and CDR2 SQIVND (reference sequence). CDR3 nucleotide sequence: TGTGCCAGTAGTATAGTTCGAGGGACACAGGGCGAGCAGTACTTC. This encodes CASSIVRGTQGEQYF. The full variable domain, its missing parts supplied by reference TRBV19 and TRBJ2-7, is DGGITQSPKYLFRKEGQNVTLSCEQNLNHDAMYWYRQDPGQGLRLIYYSQIVNDFQKGDIAEGYSVSREKKESFPLTVTSAQKNPTAFYLCASSIVRGTQGEQYFGPGTRLTVT.

The chain has TRBV5-3 and TRBJ2-3, with D possibly TRBD2 on 5 matching bases. TRBV5-3 counts as an open reading frame of uncertain function. This CDR3 spans 16 amino acids. Trimming cost V 5 bases and J 0 bases, with 16 bases left between them. CDR3 protein: CARSPTGIPSTDTQYF. CDR3 in DNA: TGTGCCAGAAGTCCCACGGGAATACCTAGCACAGATACGCAGTATTTT.